Detailed here is one TCR beta chain. Its target is not known. Profiled with immunoSEQ multiplex PCR; TCRdb holds only in-frame clones, not every one. Found here are 100,000 to 150,000 clones, over 75% of them singletons; the top ten hold 6.5% to 9.5%. These data come from a study of T cell responses to AZD1222 COVID-19 vaccine. General study results and limits: After the peak T cell response, and only then, were repertoires sampled. Spike was spanned by vaccine-associated CD4 TCRs, which were dominant at 160-218 and 743-854. The reported proportion of spike-specific TCRs targeting unmutated variant regions was nearly half.

The CDR3 covers 13 residues. The germline V and J ends were trimmed by 0 bases and 6 bases, with 7 bases remaining between them. CDR1 and CDR2 from the germline V gene are SGHRS and YFSETQ. Material: peripheral blood, obtained on day 0 of AZD1222 vaccination. The chain couples TRBV5-1 to TRBJ1-5, with D possibly TRBD1 on 5 matching bases. This receptor was identified in an adult in good health. CDR3 protein: CASSLGDGQPQHF. The CDR3 nucleotides are TGCGCCAGCAGCTTGGGGGACGGTCAGCCCCAGCATTTT.